Below are 30 T cell receptor beta chains sequenced from a single sample in a study of blood T cell repertoires in COVID-19. Data came from immunoSEQ multiplex PCR; TCRdb stores just in-frame clones and leaves some out. Among about 120,000 clones listed, just over 70% were seen once. Sequencing was performed on peripheral blood. Source of these receptors: a human donor with acute or convalescent COVID-19. The donor label of this sample is uncertain.

This chain links TRBV29-1 with TRBJ1-5; possibly TRBD1 for D (5 bases). V dropped 6 bases and J dropped 2 bases, with 17 bases sitting between them. Per germline, CDR1 SQVTM and CDR2 ANQGSEA. This CDR3 contains 15 residues. In DNA form, the CDR3 reads TGCAGCGTGAAAGGCGGAGGGGCGGGCAATCAGCCCCAGCATTTT. This encodes CSVKGGGAGNQPQHF.

V usage is TRBV12-5 and J usage is TRBJ1-1; D is possibly TRBD1 (5 bases). This CDR3 has 12 amino acids. The V gene's germline CDR1 is LGHNT and CDR2 FRNRAP. V shed 2 bases and J shed 7 bases, with 8 bases lying between them. CDR3 nucleotide sequence: TGTGCTAGTGGTTTGCCAACAGGTGAAGCTTTCTTT. It yields the protein CASGLPTGEAFF.

This chain links TRBV12-3 or TRBV12-4 with TRBJ2-5, with D possibly matching TRBD1 (5 bases). V lost 6 bases and J 5 bases, leaving 13 bases between the germline ends. CDR3 length equals 13 residues. CDR3 region: CASRGTGPETQYF. For the CDR3, the DNA is TGTGCCAGCAGGGGTACAGGTCCTGAGACCCAGTACTTC.

The V and J genes are TRBV27 and TRBJ2-1, with 7 bases identical to TRBD2. Germline loops: CDR1 MNHEY, CDR2 SMNVEV (reference sequence). The V gene end was trimmed by 5 bases and the J gene end by 4 bases; junction bases not matched to a gene: 14. The CDR3 contains 17 residues. This chain's CDR3 is CASSPLRGGREYNEQFF. The CDR3 DNA is TGTGCCAGCAGTCCCCTCCGTGGAGGGAGGGAGTACAATGAGCAGTTCTTC.

This clone was seen a few times. This sequence joins TRBV2 and TRBJ1-1; D gene ambiguous. The V gene lost 6 bases and the J gene lost 10 bases, with 24 bases spanning the gap. There are 15 residues in the CDR3. In germline, CDR1 is SNHLY, CDR2 FYNNEI. CDR3 DNA sequence: TGTGCCAGCAGCCGATCGGGTACATCGAAGAGCTTAGCTTTCTTT. This codes for CASSRSGTSKSLAFF.

The chain has TRBV7-9 and TRBJ2-7; 11 bases agree with TRBD2. From germline, CDR1 is SEHNR and CDR2 FQNEAQ (reference sequence). The CDR3 is made up of 14 amino acids. V trimming: 8 bases; J trimming: 6 bases; junction bases outside the gene matches: 9. Here the CDR3 reads CASLASGGPSEQYF. CDR3 bases: TGTGCCAGCTTGGCTAGCGGGGGGCCCAGCGAGCAGTACTTC.

The CDR3 is CASRPGQGYGYTF. CDR3 DNA sequence: TGTGCCAGCAGACCGGGACAGGGGTATGGCTACACCTTC. The V call is TRBV2, the J call TRBJ1-2; TRBD1 matches at 10 bases. The CDR3 runs to 13 residues. V trimming: 6 bases; J trimming: 5 bases; junction bases outside the gene matches: 3. The V gene's germline CDR1 is SNHLY and CDR2 FYNNEI.

V and J are TRBV2 and TRBJ1-1; D call uncertain. The CDR3 totals 13 residues. With 6 bases removed from V and 1 base from J, the gap between germline ends came to 9 bases. Germline V gene data show CDR1 as SNHLY and CDR2 as FYNNEI. This CDR3 is CASSLLENTEAFF. Written as DNA, the CDR3 is TGTGCCAGCAGCTTATTAGAGAACACTGAAGCTTTCTTT.

The chain carries TRBV5-6 and TRBJ2-7; 10 bases agree with TRBD2. CDR1 SGHDT and CDR2 YYEEEE come from the germline V gene. This CDR3 has 14 residues. The V segment lost 2 bases and the J segment 3 bases; nucleotides outside the gene matches: 2. CDR3 DNA: TGTGCCAGCAGCTTACTAGCGGGGAGCTACGAGCAGTACTTC. Protein sequence: CASSLLAGSYEQYF.

The genes are TRBV3-1 (or the pseudogene TRBV3-2) and TRBJ1-2, with 8 positions matching TRBD1. The CDR3 is 15 amino acids. V lost 0 bases and J lost 8; bases outside the gene matches: 8. Germline V gene lookup returns CDR1 LGHDT and CDR2 YNNKEL (reference sequence). The CDR3 DNA follows: TGTGCCAGCAGCCAAGAAACAGGGGGATTGAGAGGCTACACCTTC. Translated: CASSQETGGLRGYTF.

V gene TRBV2 combines with J gene TRBJ1-5; D remains ambiguous. Germline values: CDR1 SNHLY, CDR2 FYNNEI. V lost 4 bases and J lost 7, with 17 bases in between. The CDR3 contains 15 residues. CDR3 in amino acids: CASSVRSGFGQPQHF. For the CDR3, the DNA is TGTGCCAGCAGTGTTAGATCCGGGTTCGGACAGCCCCAGCATTTT.

This clone was observed a few times. The rearrangement links TRBV4-1 to TRBJ2-2; 7 nucleotides line up with TRBD1. V trimming: 2 bases; J trimming: 6 bases; junction bases outside the gene matches: 3. Germline CDR1 MGHRA, CDR2 YSYEKL. The CDR3 spans 14 residues. The CDR3, as DNA: TGCGCCAGCAGCCAATCTACAGGGGCCGGGGAGCTGTTTTTT. This translates into CASSQSTGAGELFF.

This chain connects TRBV4-2 to TRBJ1-2, with 7 positions matching TRBD1. V gave up 0 bases and J gave up 7 bases; unmatched junction bases: 5. The CDR3 runs 14 residues. Germline lookup yields CDR1 LGHNA and CDR2 YNFKEQ. The CDR3 sequence: CASSQDGTAFGYTF. In nucleotides, the CDR3 is TGTGCCAGCAGCCAAGACGGGACAGCCTTTGGCTACACCTTC.

This chain uses TRBV6-5 with TRBJ2-1; 9 bases are a match to TRBD1. The length of the CDR3 is 14 residues. V shed 8 bases, J shed 7 bases, and the junction held 9 bases outside the gene matches. Germline V lookup: CDR1 MNHEY, CDR2 SVGAGI. For the CDR3, the DNA is TGTGCCAGCGGTCGACAGGGGGGCCAAAATGAGCAGTTCTTC. It yields the protein CASGRQGGQNEQFF.

The chain carries TRBV24-1 and TRBJ1-2, with D maybe TRBD1 (5 bases). CDR3 length: 16 amino acids. The V gene lost 4 bases and the J gene lost 4 bases, with 18 bases spanning the gap. The germline V gene has CDR1 KGHDR and CDR2 SFDVKD. CDR3 region: CATSDPRLGDTYGYTF. CDR3 DNA: TGTGCCACCAGTGACCCCCGCCTAGGGGATACCTATGGCTACACCTTC.

V is TRBV6-5 and J is TRBJ1-6; maybe TRBD1 (6 bases). The V gene lost 6 bases and the J gene lost 10 bases, with 16 bases spanning the gap. In germline, CDR1 is MNHEY, CDR2 SVGAGI. This CDR3 contains 14 residues. CDR3 residues: CASRNGQWKSPLHF. Here the CDR3 DNA reads TGTGCCAGCAGAAACGGACAGTGGAAATCACCCCTCCACTTT.

The V call is TRBV18, the J call TRBJ1-5, with 10 bases lining up with TRBD1. The ends lost 6 bases at V and 4 bases at J; junction bases unmatched: 6. CDR1 and CDR2 from the germline V gene are KGHSH and LQKENI. The CDR3 consists of 15 residues. This CDR3 is CASSRDRGFNQPQHF. In nucleotides, the CDR3 is TGTGCCAGCTCCCGGGACAGGGGTTTTAATCAGCCCCAGCATTTT.

The V and J genes are TRBV24-1 and TRBJ1-6; D is unclear. CDR1 and CDR2 from the germline V gene are KGHDR and SFDVKD. V was cut by 6 bases and J by 9 bases, with 11 bases left in between. This CDR3 has 13 amino acids. CDR3 sequence (DNA): TGTGCCACCAGTCGAGGCTCGGGTTCACCCCTCCACTTT. Translation: CATSRGSGSPLHF.

The V and J genes are TRBV29-1 and TRBJ1-1; D perhaps matches TRBD1 (5 bases). The CDR3 loop spans 13 amino acids. Trimming cost V 3 bases and J 5 bases, with 13 bases left between them. CDR1 SQVTM and CDR2 ANQGSEA come from the germline V gene. CDR3 loop: CSVDYGGGTEAFF. CDR3 nucleotide sequence: TGCAGCGTTGACTATGGGGGGGGTACTGAAGCTTTCTTT.

V and J are TRBV6-5 and TRBJ1-1; D gene unclear. The CDR3 loop spans 15 amino acids. V dropped 7 bases and J dropped 0 bases, with 15 bases sitting between them. Germline V gene lookup returns CDR1 MNHEY and CDR2 SVGAGI. The CDR3 sequence is CASNRGTGLNTEAFF. CDR3 coding DNA: TGTGCCAGCAACCGAGGAACGGGATTGAACACTGAAGCTTTCTTT.

The rearrangement joins TRBV11-2 to TRBJ2-2; possible D gene TRBD1, 5 bases. The germline V gene has CDR1 SGHAT and CDR2 FQNNGV. Trimming cost V 0 bases and J 4 bases, with 15 bases left between them. The CDR3 is 17 residues long. The CDR3: CASSLDPPWQGTGELFF. The DNA of the CDR3 is TGTGCCAGCAGCTTAGACCCCCCCTGGCAGGGCACCGGGGAGCTGTTTTTT.

The V call is TRBV21-1, the J call TRBJ2-1; the table's D call, TRBD1, has no DNA check behind it. TRBV21-1 is a listed pseudogene. The CDR3 totals 16 residues. The CDR3 nucleotides read TGTGCCAGCAGCAGCGCTACAGGGGACTCCTACAATGAGCAGTTCTTC. It encodes CASSSATGDSYNEQFF.

In DNA form, the CDR3 reads TGTGCCAGCAGTGCTCTTGGACAGGAGAAAGAGCAGTTCTTC. Translation: CASSALGQEKEQFF. The chain is built from TRBV7-9 and TRBJ2-1; 7 nucleotides align to TRBD1. Germline loops: CDR1 SEHNR, CDR2 FQNEAQ (reference sequence). The length of the CDR3 is 14 residues. J was trimmed by 10 bases and V by 6 bases; bases with no gene match: 12.

The V and J genes are TRBV7-8 and TRBJ2-5; tentatively, D is TRBD1 (5 bases). V shed 1 base and J shed 5 bases, with 11 bases lying between them. Germline loops: CDR1 SGHVS, CDR2 FQNEAQ. The CDR3 extends over 14 amino acids. In DNA form, the CDR3 reads TGTGCCAGCAGCTTAGTCGAGACAGAGGAGACCCAGTACTTC. It encodes CASSLVETEETQYF.

This clone occurred a few times. This sequence joins TRBV11-2 and TRBJ1-2; unclear D gene. Trimming took off 1 base at V and 9 bases at J, with 6 bases between the two ends. CDR1 and CDR2 (germline): SGHAT, FQNNGV. The CDR3 contains 11 residues. CDR3 DNA sequence: TGTGCCAGCAGCTTAGCGGGTCGCTACACCTTC. It translates to CASSLAGRYTF.

This clone was recorded only once. V is TRBV19 and J is TRBJ1-5; 7 positions match TRBD1. Germline trimming cut 7 bases from V and 2 bases from J; bases unmatched to any gene: 8. The V gene's germline CDR1 is LNHDA and CDR2 SQIVND (reference sequence). The CDR3 contains 15 residues. The CDR3 sequence: CASNDQGGRNQPQHF. DNA for the CDR3: TGTGCCAGTAATGACCAGGGGGGTCGCAATCAGCCCCAGCATTTT.

The chain couples TRBV7-2 to TRBJ2-3; no clear D gene. Trimming shortened V by 1 base and J by 3 bases, and 11 bases separated the two germline ends. Per the germline V gene, CDR1 is SGHTA and CDR2 is FQGNSA. CDR3 size: 15 residues. The CDR3 is CASSLGSWRTDTQYF. CDR3 coding DNA: TGTGCCAGCAGCTTAGGTAGCTGGAGAACAGATACGCAGTATTTT.

J is TRBJ2-5 and V is TRBV3-1 (or the pseudogene TRBV3-2); 7 bases fit TRBD2. Germline assignment: CDR1 LGHDT and CDR2 YNNKEL (reference sequence). The CDR3 length is 15 residues. The J segment lost 0 bases and the V segment lost 5 bases, leaving 6 bases of the junction unmatched. CDR3 coding DNA: TGTGCCAGCAGCGCTCCTAGCGGACACCAAGAGACCCAGTACTTC. This encodes CASSAPSGHQETQYF.

The chain combines TRBV5-6 with TRBJ2-5; 7 bases align to TRBD1. V gave up 1 base and J gave up 4 bases; unmatched junction bases: 1. The CDR3 length is 13 residues. Germline CDR1 and CDR2: SGHDT and YYEEEE. The chain's CDR3 is CASSLTGVETQYF. Written as DNA, the CDR3 is TGTGCCAGCAGCTTGACAGGGGTAGAGACCCAGTACTTC.

The chain employs TRBV7-2 and TRBJ2-5; D uncertain. Per germline, CDR1 SGHTA and CDR2 FQGNSA. Trimming removed 3 bases from V and 5 bases from J, with 13 bases in between. The CDR3 totals 14 residues. CDR3 region: CASSFSSAGETQYF. In DNA form, the CDR3 reads TGTGCCAGCAGCTTCAGCTCGGCCGGGGAGACCCAGTACTTC.